The 3 T cell receptor beta chains below were found in one sample sequenced in a study of CD8+ T cells in alopecia areata. This sample's treatment: oral pan-JAK inhibitor, 5-10 mg twice daily. The authors extracted RNA and reverse transcribed it into cDNA as the sequencing template. TCRdb's table, derived via immunoSEQ multiplex PCR, lists solely in-frame clones and lacks some. In the table there are 90,000 or so clones, roughly 46% of which are singletons. The material was CD8+ T cells sorted from blood, obtained at week 24, from a patient treated with tofacitinib. The source is a human donor with alopecia areata.

The V call is TRBV7-2, the J call TRBJ1-1, with 8 bases matching TRBD1. The CDR3 length is 18 residues. Germline loops: CDR1 SGHTA, CDR2 FQGNSA. V gave up 1 base and J gave up 4 bases; unmatched junction bases: 14. The CDR3: CASSLGGTGGIYGTEAFF. The CDR3 DNA follows: TGTGCCAGCAGCTTAGGGGGAACAGGGGGAATCTATGGCACTGAAGCTTTCTTT.

Details on this clone: Other DNA sequences in the sample encode the same CDR3. The rearrangement links TRBV29-1 to TRBJ2-7; the match to TRBD2 covers 9 bases. The CDR3 covers 13 residues. CDR1 and CDR2 (germline): SQVTM, ANQGSEA. Unmatched junction bases numbered 3, after V lost 4 bases and J lost 2 bases. CDR3 sequence reads: CSVGLAGAYEQYF. CDR3 DNA: TGCAGCGTTGGTTTAGCGGGGGCCTACGAGCAGTACTTC.

The gene calls are TRBV27 and TRBJ2-1; TRBD2 might be the D (6 bases). The CDR3 extends over 16 amino acids. Per the germline V gene, CDR1 is MNHEY and CDR2 is SMNVEV (reference sequence). V dropped 3 bases and J dropped 2 bases, with 14 bases sitting between them. DNA for the CDR3: TGTGCCAGCAGTTTGCAATTAGCGGCCACCTACAATGAGCAGTTCTTC. Translating gives CASSLQLAATYNEQFF.